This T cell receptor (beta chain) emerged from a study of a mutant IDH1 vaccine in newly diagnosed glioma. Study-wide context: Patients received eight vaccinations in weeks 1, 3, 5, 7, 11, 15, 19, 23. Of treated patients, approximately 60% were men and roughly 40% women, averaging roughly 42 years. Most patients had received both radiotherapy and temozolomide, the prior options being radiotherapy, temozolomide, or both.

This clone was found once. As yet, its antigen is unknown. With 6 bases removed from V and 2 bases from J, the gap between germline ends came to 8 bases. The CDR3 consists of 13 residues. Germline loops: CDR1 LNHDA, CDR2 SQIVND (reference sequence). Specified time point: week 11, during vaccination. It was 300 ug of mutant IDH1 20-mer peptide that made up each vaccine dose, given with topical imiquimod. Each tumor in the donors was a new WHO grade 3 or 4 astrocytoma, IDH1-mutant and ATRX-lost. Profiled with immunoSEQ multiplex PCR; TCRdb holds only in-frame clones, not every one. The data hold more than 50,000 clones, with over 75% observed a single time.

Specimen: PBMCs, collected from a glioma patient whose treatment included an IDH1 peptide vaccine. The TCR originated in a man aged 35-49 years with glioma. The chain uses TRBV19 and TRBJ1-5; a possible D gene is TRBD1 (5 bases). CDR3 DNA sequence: TGTGCCAGTAGCGGGGACGGCAATCAGCCCCAGCATTTT. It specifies CASSGDGNQPQHF.